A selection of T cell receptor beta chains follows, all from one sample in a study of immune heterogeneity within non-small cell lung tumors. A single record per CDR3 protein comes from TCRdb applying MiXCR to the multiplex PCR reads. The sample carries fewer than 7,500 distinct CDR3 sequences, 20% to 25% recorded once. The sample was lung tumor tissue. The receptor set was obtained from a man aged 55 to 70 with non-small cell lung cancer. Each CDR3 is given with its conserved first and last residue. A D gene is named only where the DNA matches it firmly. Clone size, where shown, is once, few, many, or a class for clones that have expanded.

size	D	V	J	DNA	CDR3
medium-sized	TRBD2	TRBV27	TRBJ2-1	TGTGCCAGCAGTCAATGGACTAGCGGGATGAATGAGCAGTTCTTC	CASSQWTSGMNEQFF
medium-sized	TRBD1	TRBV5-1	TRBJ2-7	TGCGCCAGCAGCCCTACTGAGACAGGGCCGCTACCCTACGAGCAGTACTTC	CASSPTETGPLPYEQYF
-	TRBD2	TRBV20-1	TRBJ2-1	TGCAGTGCTAGAGATAAAACGGGACTAGCTAATATTTACAATGAGCAGTTCTTC	CSARDKTGLANIYNEQFF
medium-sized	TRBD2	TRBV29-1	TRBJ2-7	TGCAGCGTTGGAGTCGCGGGGGGCGGCGAGCAGTACTTC	CSVGVAGGGEQYF
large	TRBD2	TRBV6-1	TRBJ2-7	TGTGCCAGCAGTGAAGAGCGGGGGCCGTACGAGCAGTACTTC	CASSEERGPYEQYF
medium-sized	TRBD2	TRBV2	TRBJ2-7	TGTGCCAGTGGACTAGTCCGCTACGAGCAGTACTTC	CASGLVRYEQYF
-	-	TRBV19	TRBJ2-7	TGTGCCATCCAAGGGAGAACCTACGAGAAGTACTTC	CAIQGRTYEKYF
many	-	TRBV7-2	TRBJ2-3	TGTGCCAGCAGCTTGGGGACGGCCACAGATACGCAGTATTTT	CASSLGTATDTQYF
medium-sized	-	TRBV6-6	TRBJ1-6	TGTGCCAGCAGTTACTCGACCATGTCTTCACCCCTCCACTTT	CASSYSTMSSPLHF
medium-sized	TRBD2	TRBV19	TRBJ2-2	TGTGCCAGTAGTCTCTCAGCGGGAGCGGCGGTCGGGGAGCTGTTTTTT	CASSLSAGAAVGELFF
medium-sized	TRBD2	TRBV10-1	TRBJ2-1	TGCGCCAGCAGTGAGTCGCCTAGCGGGAGTAAGGGCTCCTACAATGAGCAGTTCTTC	CASSESPSGSKGSYNEQFF
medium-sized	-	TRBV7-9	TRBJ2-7	TGTGCCAGCAGCTCGGGACTTATCCAGTACTTC	CASSSGLIQYF
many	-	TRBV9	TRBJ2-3	TGTGCCAGCAGCGTAGGGTTAGATACGCAGTATTTT	CASSVGLDTQYF
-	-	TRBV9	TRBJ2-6	TGTGCCAACAGCCCTGATCAACCCTACTCTGGGGCCAACGTCCTGACTTTC	CANSPDQPYSGANVLTF
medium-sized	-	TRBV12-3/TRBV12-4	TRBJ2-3	TGTGCCAGCAGTTCTACCCTGACAGGCCGTACGCAGTATTTT	CASSSTLTGRTQYF
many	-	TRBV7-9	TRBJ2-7	TGTGCCAGCAGCCGAACCTACGAGCAGTACTTC	CASSRTYEQYF
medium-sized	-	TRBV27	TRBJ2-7	TGTGCCAGCAGTTGGGACGGGAAATACTACGAGCAGTACTTC	CASSWDGKYYEQYF
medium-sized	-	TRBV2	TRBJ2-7	TGTGCCAGCACCAAGAGGGTGGGACTTAACTCCTACGAGCAGTACTTC	CASTKRVGLNSYEQYF
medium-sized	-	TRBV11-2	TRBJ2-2	TGTGCCAGCAGCCAAGCGGGCAGGGCGAACACCGGGGAGCTGTTTTTT	CASSQAGRANTGELFF
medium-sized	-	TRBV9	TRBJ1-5	TGTGCCAGCGGAGGCGCGACGGAGCAGCCCCAGCATTTT	CASGGATEQPQHF
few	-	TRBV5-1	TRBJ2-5	TGCGCCAGCTCTGGGGGAGAAGAGACCCAGTACTTC	CASSGGEETQYF
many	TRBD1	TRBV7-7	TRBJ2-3	TGTGCTAGCAGTCCCGGACAGGGCACAGATACGCAGTATTTT	CASSPGQGTDTQYF
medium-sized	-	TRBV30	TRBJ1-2	TGTGCCTGGAACCGAAACTATGGCTACACCTTC	CAWNRNYGYTF
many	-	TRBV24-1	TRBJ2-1	TGTGCCACCAGTTTATACAATGAGCAGTTCTTC	CATSLYNEQFF
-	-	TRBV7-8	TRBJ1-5	TGTGCCAGCAGCTGGCCGGGGTCCAATCAGCCCCATTATTTT	CASSWPGSNQPHYF
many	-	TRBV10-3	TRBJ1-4	TGTGCCATCAGTGGGGGTAAGGAAGAAAAACTGTTTTTT	CAISGGKEEKLFF
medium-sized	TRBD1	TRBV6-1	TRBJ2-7	TGTGCCAGCAGTGGACAGGGGTTATCCTACGAGCAGTACTTC	CASSGQGLSYEQYF
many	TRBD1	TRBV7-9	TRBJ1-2	TGTGCCAGCAGTTCCTCCCCGGGACAGGGGGCGATTGGCTACACCTTC	CASSSSPGQGAIGYTF
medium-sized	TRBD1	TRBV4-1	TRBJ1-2	TGCGCCAGCAGCCGACCGACAGGGCTCAGCTATGGCTACACCTTC	CASSRPTGLSYGYTF
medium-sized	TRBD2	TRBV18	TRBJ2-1	TGTGCCAGCTCACCCGGGACTAGCGGGAGTGAGCAGTTCTTC	CASSPGTSGSEQFF
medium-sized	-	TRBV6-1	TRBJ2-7	TGTGCCAGCATCGATATACCCTCCTACGAGCAGTACTTC	CASIDIPSYEQYF
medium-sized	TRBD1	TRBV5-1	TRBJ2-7	TGCGCCAGCAGCCCCGGGACAGGGGACTACGAGCAGTACTTC	CASSPGTGDYEQYF
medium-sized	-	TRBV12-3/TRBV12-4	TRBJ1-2	TGTGCCAGCAGTCCCCTGGGACTGCTCTATGGCTACACCTTC	CASSPLGLLYGYTF
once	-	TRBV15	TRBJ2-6	TGTGCCACCAGCAGAGTAGGCTCTGGGGCCAACGTCCTGACTTTC	CATSRVGSGANVLTF
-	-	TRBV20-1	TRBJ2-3	TGCAGTGCTAGACCAGGACAGAGCGCAGATACGCAGTATTTT	CSARPGQSADTQYF
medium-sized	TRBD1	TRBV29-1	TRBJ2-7	TGCAGCGGCCGACAGGGGTCCTACGAGCAGTACTTC	CSGRQGSYEQYF
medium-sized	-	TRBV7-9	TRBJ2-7	TGTGCCAGCAGCCCCTGGGCCTCCTACGAGCAGTACTTC	CASSPWASYEQYF
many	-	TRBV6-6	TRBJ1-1	TGTGCCAGCAGTTACTCCCCCCGGGCGCGGGGTGGTGAAGCTTTCTTT	CASSYSPRARGGEAFF
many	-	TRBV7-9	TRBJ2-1	TGTGCCAGCAGCCGAAAAGGGGGACTCCAAAACCATGAGCAGTTCTTC	CASSRKGGLQNHEQFF